This T cell receptor beta chain emerged from a study of long-term antiretroviral therapy in people with HIV. Study-level background: The 2015 immediate-ART recommendation came about a decade after the earliest samples.

The V gene lost 4 bases and the J gene lost 3 bases, with 16 bases spanning the gap. The germline gives CDR1 SGHDT, CDR2 YYEEEE. The CDR3 extends over 15 amino acids. Findings and caveats of the study: After ART, diversity increased yet remained lower than transplant donor controls.

Only United States sites treated participants with HIV. Notes on this clone: Its cognate antigen is unknown.

Samples were assayed with immunoSEQ v3.0 at survey level. Sequencing was directed toward about 35,000-50,000 T-cell genomes in each sample. Sequencing used immunoSEQ multiplex PCR; TCRdb keeps in-frame clones, though not all of them. The table records just under 40,000 clones, around 88% of them present only once. The chain recombines TRBV5-6 with TRBJ2-5; D remains ambiguous. This receptor was identified in a woman under 30 with HIV. Specimen: unsorted PBMCs, collected just before starting antiretroviral therapy. CDR3 region: CASSDERDDKETQYF. CDR3 DNA sequence: TGTGCCAGCAGCGACGAAAGAGATGATAAAGAGACCCAGTACTTC.